This is a list of T cell receptor beta chains from one sample in a study of blood T cells in healthy people across ages. One entry per CDR3 protein, called by TCRdb with MiXCR from the 5' RACE reads. The data hold approximately 780,000 distinct CDR3 sequences, with around 25% observed a single time. A further study also used this sample, focusing on T cells of mothers and their children.

The sample consisted of blood. The receptors come from a boy aged 10-17 years in good health. CDR3s include the opening cysteine and the closing phenylalanine or tryptophan. D genes are given only for firm matches. The size of a clone is reported for some rows only, either as once, few or many, or as a class for expanded clones.

.,.,TRBV11-2,TRBJ2-1,TGTGCCAGCACCATTAGGACGAATGAGCAGTTCTTC,CASTIRTNEQFF
TRBD1,.,TRBV19,TRBJ2-7,TGTGCCAGCAACGCCGGGACAGGGCACTACGAGCAGTACTTC,CASNAGTGHYEQYF
TRBD2,few,TRBV9,TRBJ2-2,TGTGCCAGCAGCGTATCTTTGCGGGGGGGCAGTGGAACCGGGGAGCTGTTTTTT,CASSVSLRGGSGTGELFF
.,.,TRBV27,TRBJ1-2,TGTGCCAGCCAGCTTACAGGGATCTCGGACGACTATGGCTACACCTTC,CASQLTGISDDYGYTF
.,.,TRBV15,TRBJ1-5,TGTGCCACCAGCAGAGGCCAGGGGAACCAGCCCCAGCATTTT,CATSRGQGNQPQHF
TRBD1,few,TRBV4-1,TRBJ2-1,TGCGCCAGCAGCCAAAGTCAACCGGGACAGAGCTCCTACAATGAGCAGTTCTTC,CASSQSQPGQSSYNEQFF
TRBD2,.,TRBV4-2,TRBJ2-3,TGTGCCAGCAGGTTTACTAGCGGGGGTGATACGCAGTATTTT,CASRFTSGGDTQYF
TRBD1,.,TRBV7-9,TRBJ2-1,TGTGCCAGCAGCTTACGGGACAGGGACATGGTGGATGAGCAGTTCTTC,CASSLRDRDMVDEQFF
.,few,TRBV6-5,TRBJ1-5,TGTGCCAGCAGTTCCCGGACTGCGGCGCAGCCCCAGCATTTT,CASSSRTAAQPQHF
.,few,TRBV5-1,TRBJ2-2,TGCGCCAGCAGCTCCCTCCTAGCGACCAGGGAGCTGTTTTTT,CASSSLLATRELFF
.,.,TRBV12-3/TRBV12-4,TRBJ2-7,TGTGCCAGCAGTTTTTTTCTAGGCGCCTACGAGCAGTACTTC,CASSFFLGAYEQYF
TRBD1,.,TRBV7-2,TRBJ1-2,TGTGCCAGCAGTAGCACAGGGGAAGCTGGCTACACCTTC,CASSSTGEAGYTF
.,.,TRBV10-3,TRBJ1-6,TGTGCCTCCCACAGGGAAAATTCACCCCTCCACTTT,CASHRENSPLHF
.,.,TRBV4-1,TRBJ1-4,TGCGCCAGCAGCCAAGTCCCGTGGAGGGGTGCTGAAAAACTGTTTTTT,CASSQVPWRGAEKLFF
.,.,TRBV29-1,TRBJ2-1,TGCAGCGCCGGACTGACTGAGCAGTTCTTC,CSAGLTEQFF
.,few,TRBV12-3/TRBV12-4,TRBJ1-1,TGTGCCAGCACCCGAGGGGCCGGCGGAGCTTTCTTT,CASTRGAGGAFF
.,.,TRBV29-1,TRBJ2-1,TGCAGCGTTCTTCTCTCCACCAACAATGAGCAGTTCTTC,CSVLLSTNNEQFF
.,.,TRBV28,TRBJ2-5,TGTGCCAGCAGTTTGTATAGCGAGTACCAAGAGACCCAGTACTTC,CASSLYSEYQETQYF
.,.,TRBV7-9,TRBJ1-1,TGTGCCAGCAGCCCCCCACGGGAAACTGAAGCTTTCTTT,CASSPPRETEAFF
.,few,TRBV4-2,TRBJ2-7,TGTGCCAGCAGCCAAGAAGGGCCTACCGAGCAGTACTTC,CASSQEGPTEQYF
.,few,TRBV11-3,TRBJ2-4,TGTGCCAGCAGCCACGGAAAAGGGTTTGGCAGGCGACTAGCCAAAAACATTCAGTACTTC,CASSHGKGFGRRLAKNIQYF
.,.,TRBV20-1,TRBJ1-2,TGCAGTGCGACCCCCGGGATGTATGGCTACACCTTC,CSATPGMYGYTF